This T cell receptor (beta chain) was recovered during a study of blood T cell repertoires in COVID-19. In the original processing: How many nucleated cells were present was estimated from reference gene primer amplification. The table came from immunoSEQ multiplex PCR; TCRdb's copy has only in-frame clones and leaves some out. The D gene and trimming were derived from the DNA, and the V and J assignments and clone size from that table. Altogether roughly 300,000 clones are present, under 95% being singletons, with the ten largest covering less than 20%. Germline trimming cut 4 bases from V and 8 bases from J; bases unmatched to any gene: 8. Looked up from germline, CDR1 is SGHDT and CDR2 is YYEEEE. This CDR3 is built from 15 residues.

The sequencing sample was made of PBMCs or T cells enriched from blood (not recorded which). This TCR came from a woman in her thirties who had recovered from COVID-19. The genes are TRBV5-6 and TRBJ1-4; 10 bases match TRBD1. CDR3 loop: CASSIGQGVGEKLFF. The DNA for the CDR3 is TGTGCCAGCAGCATTGGACAGGGGGTGGGCGAAAAACTGTTTTTT.